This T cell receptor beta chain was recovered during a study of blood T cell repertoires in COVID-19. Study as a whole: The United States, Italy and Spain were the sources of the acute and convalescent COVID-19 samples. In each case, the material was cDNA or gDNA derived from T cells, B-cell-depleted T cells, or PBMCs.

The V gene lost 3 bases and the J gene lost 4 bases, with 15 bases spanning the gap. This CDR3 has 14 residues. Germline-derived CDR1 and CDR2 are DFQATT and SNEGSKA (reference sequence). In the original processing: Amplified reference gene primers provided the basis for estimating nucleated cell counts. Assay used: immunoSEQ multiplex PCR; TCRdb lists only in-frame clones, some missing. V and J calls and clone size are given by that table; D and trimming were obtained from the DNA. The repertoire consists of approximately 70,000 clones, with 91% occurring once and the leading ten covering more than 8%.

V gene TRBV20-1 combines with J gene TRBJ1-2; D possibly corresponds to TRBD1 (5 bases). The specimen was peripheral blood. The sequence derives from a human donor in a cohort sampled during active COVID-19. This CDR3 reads CSASQGVYRYGYTF. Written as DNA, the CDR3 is TGCAGTGCTAGTCAAGGGGTTTATCGCTATGGCTACACCTTC.